The present T cell receptor (beta chain) was sequenced within a study of patients and donors after allogeneic stem cell transplantation. This clonotype appeared a few times. TCRdb analysed the RT-PCR reads with MiXCR anew, one entry per CDR3 protein. The profile covers some 880,000 distinct CDR3 sequences, with roughly 18% appearing a single time and roughly 6% taken by the ten largest. This CDR3 is built from 15 residues. Germline V lookup: CDR1 SGHRS, CDR2 YFSETQ. Trimming took off 0 bases at V and 6 bases at J, with 16 bases between the two ends. The J gene is TRBJ2-7, the V gene TRBV5-1, with D tentatively TRBD2 (6 bases). This sequence originates from a human donor who was either an allogeneic HSCT recipient or a stem cell or donor lymphocyte infusion donor (not recorded which). It is not recorded whose cells these are; they may come from a transplant donor. Sequencing input: blood, either unsorted or a sorted T cell fraction (not recorded which). Here the CDR3 DNA reads TGCGCCAGCAGCTTGGGATCCCAAGGAGGGGTCGAGCAGTACTTC. Its translation: CASSLGSQGGVEQYF.